A selection of T cell receptor beta chains follows, all from one sample in a study of T cell responses to AZD1222 COVID-19 vaccine. TCRdb's table, derived via immunoSEQ multiplex PCR, lists solely in-frame clones and lacks some. The top ten clones hold around 15% of a sample with about 120,000 clones, 92% of them seen once. The source material was peripheral blood, sampled on day 0 of AZD1222 vaccination. These receptors were taken from an adult in good health. Both conserved end residues are part of each CDR3. Fields, in order: V gene, clone size, J gene, D gene, CDR3 DNA, CDR3 protein. A D gene is named only where the DNA matches it firmly. Part of the rows lack a size; the others show once, few, many or a class for expanded clones.

v_gene: TRBV3-1/TRBV3-2; abundance: NA; j_gene: TRBJ2-5; d_gene: NA; CDR3nt: TGTGCCAGCAGCCAAGAAGCGACAGGATGGGTTCAAGAGACCCAGTACTTC; CDR3aa: CASSQEATGWVQETQYF
v_gene: TRBV4-3; abundance: NA; j_gene: TRBJ1-3; d_gene: NA; CDR3nt: TGCGCCAGCAGCCAAGACTACAGCCAAGGAAACACCATATATTTT; CDR3aa: CASSQDYSQGNTIYF
v_gene: TRBV6-2/TRBV6-3; abundance: many; j_gene: TRBJ2-5; d_gene: NA; CDR3nt: TGTGCCAGCAGCCTAAGATTCGAGGCCTGGATAACTCAGGACCGCGGGATCCAAGAGACCCAGTACTTC; CDR3aa: CASSLRFEAWITQDRGIQETQYF
v_gene: TRBV2; abundance: NA; j_gene: TRBJ1-1; d_gene: NA; CDR3nt: TGTGCCAGCAGCAGGGATCTTAACACTGAAGCTTTCTTT; CDR3aa: CASSRDLNTEAFF
v_gene: TRBV10-3; abundance: NA; j_gene: TRBJ2-7; d_gene: NA; CDR3nt: TGTGCCATCAGTGAGTCACTGACCTACGAGCAGTACTTC; CDR3aa: CAISESLTYEQYF
v_gene: TRBV24-1; abundance: NA; j_gene: TRBJ2-1; d_gene: TRBD2; CDR3nt: TGTGCCACCAGCCCTGGGGGACTAGCGGGGGGACCTTACAATGAGCAGTTCTTC; CDR3aa: CATSPGGLAGGPYNEQFF
v_gene: TRBV3-1/TRBV3-2; abundance: NA; j_gene: TRBJ1-5; d_gene: NA; CDR3nt: TGTGCCAGCAGCCACGGGGGATATAATCAGCCCCAGCATTTT; CDR3aa: CASSHGGYNQPQHF
v_gene: TRBV19; abundance: NA; j_gene: TRBJ1-6; d_gene: NA; CDR3nt: TGTGCCAGTAGTAGTAGCGGGGGTCGTGATTCACCCCTCCACTTT; CDR3aa: CASSSSGGRDSPLHF
v_gene: TRBV15; abundance: NA; j_gene: TRBJ2-7; d_gene: TRBD1; CDR3nt: TGTGCCACCAGCAGAGAGAGAGGACAGGGGGCCAACGAGCAGTACTTC; CDR3aa: CATSRERGQGANEQYF
v_gene: TRBV19; abundance: NA; j_gene: TRBJ1-6; d_gene: TRBD1; CDR3nt: TGTGCCAGTAGTATGCTTGGGGGACAGAGTAATTCACCCCTCCACTTT; CDR3aa: CASSMLGGQSNSPLHF
v_gene: TRBV2; abundance: NA; j_gene: TRBJ1-1; d_gene: NA; CDR3nt: TGTGCCAGCAGTGAACAGGGTCCCCGTATGAACACTGAAGCTTTCTTT; CDR3aa: CASSEQGPRMNTEAFF
v_gene: TRBV6-2/TRBV6-3; abundance: once; j_gene: TRBJ2-5; d_gene: NA; CDR3nt: TGTGCCAGCAGTTACTCGAATCTAGCGGAGACCCAGTACTTC; CDR3aa: CASSYSNLAETQYF
v_gene: TRBV6-5; abundance: NA; j_gene: TRBJ1-4; d_gene: TRBD1; CDR3nt: TGTGCCAGCACCCCGACAGGGGGAGGTGAAAAACTGTTTTTT; CDR3aa: CASTPTGGGEKLFF
v_gene: TRBV6-6; abundance: NA; j_gene: TRBJ1-1; d_gene: NA; CDR3nt: TGTGCCAGCAGTTACGTGGCCGGCCGCGAAGCTTTCTTT; CDR3aa: CASSYVAGREAFF
v_gene: TRBV19; abundance: NA; j_gene: TRBJ1-1; d_gene: NA; CDR3nt: TGTGCCAGTAGTATTTTTTATCCAGTGATGAACACTGAAGCTTTCTTT; CDR3aa: CASSIFYPVMNTEAFF
v_gene: TRBV7-2; abundance: NA; j_gene: TRBJ1-2; d_gene: NA; CDR3nt: TGTGCCAGCAGCTTAGGGGGTCCCTCCACCAATGGCTACACCTTC; CDR3aa: CASSLGGPSTNGYTF
v_gene: TRBV12-3/TRBV12-4; abundance: NA; j_gene: TRBJ2-2; d_gene: NA; CDR3nt: TGTGCCAGCAGCCCTCTTCGCGGGGAGCTGTTTTTT; CDR3aa: CASSPLRGELFF
v_gene: TRBV28; abundance: NA; j_gene: TRBJ1-5; d_gene: NA; CDR3nt: TGTGCCAGCAGTTCCAGAATTTATAATAGCAATCAGCCCCAGCATTTT; CDR3aa: CASSSRIYNSNQPQHF
v_gene: TRBV5-1; abundance: NA; j_gene: TRBJ2-3; d_gene: TRBD2; CDR3nt: TGCGCCAGCAGCCCTCGAAGCGGGAGTACAGATACGCAGTATTTT; CDR3aa: CASSPRSGSTDTQYF
v_gene: TRBV6-5; abundance: NA; j_gene: TRBJ2-7; d_gene: NA; CDR3nt: TGTGCCATCGGACACGGAAGCTACGAGCAGTACTTC; CDR3aa: CAIGHGSYEQYF
v_gene: TRBV11-2; abundance: NA; j_gene: TRBJ2-2; d_gene: NA; CDR3nt: TGTGCCAGCAGCTTAGAAGAGGACACCGGGGAGCTGTTTTTT; CDR3aa: CASSLEEDTGELFF
v_gene: TRBV28; abundance: NA; j_gene: TRBJ1-2; d_gene: NA; CDR3nt: TGTGCCAGCAGTTTATTATCCGTTCAGGGAAATGGCTACACCTTC; CDR3aa: CASSLLSVQGNGYTF
v_gene: TRBV18; abundance: NA; j_gene: TRBJ1-3; d_gene: NA; CDR3nt: TGTGCCAGCTCACAGGGGCCAGGAAACACCATATATTTT; CDR3aa: CASSQGPGNTIYF
v_gene: TRBV2; abundance: NA; j_gene: TRBJ2-4; d_gene: NA; CDR3nt: TGTGCCAGCAGCCCGACTAGTTTAGCCAAAAACATTCAGTACTTC; CDR3aa: CASSPTSLAKNIQYF
v_gene: TRBV7-9; abundance: NA; j_gene: TRBJ2-2; d_gene: NA; CDR3nt: TGTGCCAGCAGCACGACTAGCACCGGGGAGCTGTTTTTT; CDR3aa: CASSTTSTGELFF
v_gene: TRBV4-3; abundance: NA; j_gene: TRBJ2-7; d_gene: TRBD2; CDR3nt: TGCGCCAGCAGCCAAGGGAGCGGGGCGGTTTCCTACGAGCAGTACTTC; CDR3aa: CASSQGSGAVSYEQYF
v_gene: TRBV4-1; abundance: NA; j_gene: TRBJ2-7; d_gene: NA; CDR3nt: TGCGCCAGCAGCCAAGTCGGGGGCCTCTACGAGCAGTACTTC; CDR3aa: CASSQVGGLYEQYF
v_gene: TRBV9; abundance: once; j_gene: TRBJ2-3; d_gene: NA; CDR3nt: TGTGCCAGCAGCGTAGTAGAGACTCGCACAGATACGCAGTATTTT; CDR3aa: CASSVVETRTDTQYF
v_gene: TRBV19; abundance: NA; j_gene: TRBJ2-7; d_gene: TRBD2; CDR3nt: TGTGCCAGTAGTACGTTAGAAGCGGGAGGGGGCTACGAGCAGTACTTC; CDR3aa: CASSTLEAGGGYEQYF
v_gene: TRBV30; abundance: NA; j_gene: TRBJ1-2; d_gene: NA; CDR3nt: TGTGCCTGGAGTGTAGGAGTCTATGGCTACACCTTC; CDR3aa: CAWSVGVYGYTF
v_gene: TRBV28; abundance: once; j_gene: TRBJ1-4; d_gene: NA; CDR3nt: TGTGCCAGCAGTACCCCCGGCAGGAGTGGACTGTTTTTT; CDR3aa: CASSTPGRSGLFF
v_gene: TRBV12-2; abundance: NA; j_gene: TRBJ2-2; d_gene: NA; CDR3nt: TGTGCAAGTCGCTTAGTCCGGACTAGACTGGAATTTGGGACCGGGGAGCTGTTTTTT; CDR3aa: CASRLVRTRLEFGTGELFF
v_gene: TRBV28; abundance: once; j_gene: TRBJ1-3; d_gene: NA; CDR3nt: TGTGCCAGCAGTTTGAGATGGGGGATCGGAAACACCATATATTTT; CDR3aa: CASSLRWGIGNTIYF
v_gene: TRBV7-2; abundance: NA; j_gene: TRBJ1-1; d_gene: NA; CDR3nt: TGTGCCAGCAGCCCCCGACAGGCGAGGAACACTGAAGCTTTCTTT; CDR3aa: CASSPRQARNTEAFF
v_gene: TRBV28; abundance: NA; j_gene: TRBJ1-2; d_gene: NA; CDR3nt: TGTGCCAGCAGTACCCATAAGGGCACGTACTATGGCTACACCTTC; CDR3aa: CASSTHKGTYYGYTF
v_gene: TRBV7-6; abundance: NA; j_gene: TRBJ2-7; d_gene: TRBD2; CDR3nt: TGTGCCAGCAGCCCCGAACCCGCGACTAGCGGGGTGCCCTACGAGCAGTACTTC; CDR3aa: CASSPEPATSGVPYEQYF
v_gene: TRBV9; abundance: NA; j_gene: TRBJ2-2; d_gene: NA; CDR3nt: TGTGCCAGCAGCGTAGAGTACAACACCGGGGAGCTGTTTTTT; CDR3aa: CASSVEYNTGELFF
v_gene: TRBV5-4; abundance: once; j_gene: TRBJ2-7; d_gene: NA; CDR3nt: TGTGCCGGGCCGGGACAGGTGGGGGGGGAGCAGTACTTC; CDR3aa: CAGPGQVGGEQYF
v_gene: TRBV5-1; abundance: NA; j_gene: TRBJ2-3; d_gene: NA; CDR3nt: TGCGCCAGCAGCTTGGACAGGTCAGATACGCAGTATTTT; CDR3aa: CASSLDRSDTQYF
v_gene: TRBV7-9; abundance: NA; j_gene: TRBJ2-3; d_gene: TRBD1; CDR3nt: TGTGCCAGCAGCCACCGGGCTGGGACAGGGGCAGATACGCAGTATTTT; CDR3aa: CASSHRAGTGADTQYF
v_gene: TRBV7-8; abundance: NA; j_gene: TRBJ2-2; d_gene: NA; CDR3nt: TGTGCCAGCAGCTTCCCCAACGGGGCAGGGATCATCACCGGGGAGCTGTTTTTT; CDR3aa: CASSFPNGAGIITGELFF
v_gene: TRBV12-3/TRBV12-4; abundance: NA; j_gene: TRBJ2-2; d_gene: NA; CDR3nt: TGTGCCAGCAGTAGATCTCCCGCCGGGGAGCTGTTTTTT; CDR3aa: CASSRSPAGELFF
v_gene: TRBV9; abundance: NA; j_gene: TRBJ1-1; d_gene: NA; CDR3nt: TGTGCCAGCAGCACGACCCAGGGGTTGAACACTGAAGCTTTCTTT; CDR3aa: CASSTTQGLNTEAFF
v_gene: TRBV30; abundance: few; j_gene: TRBJ1-1; d_gene: NA; CDR3nt: TGTGCCTGGAGTATACAGGGGAACACTGAAGCTTTCTTT; CDR3aa: CAWSIQGNTEAFF
v_gene: TRBV19; abundance: NA; j_gene: TRBJ2-1; d_gene: TRBD2; CDR3nt: TGTGCCAGTAGTATTGGCCCTATGGCGGGAGGGGGGAATGAGCAGTTCTTC; CDR3aa: CASSIGPMAGGGNEQFF
v_gene: TRBV27; abundance: once; j_gene: TRBJ2-3; d_gene: NA; CDR3nt: TGTGCCAGCAGCCTCGGGCCCACAGATACGCAGTATTTT; CDR3aa: CASSLGPTDTQYF
v_gene: TRBV7-9; abundance: NA; j_gene: TRBJ1-2; d_gene: TRBD1; CDR3nt: TGTGCCAGCATCGACAGGGGCTCGGATGGCTACACCTTC; CDR3aa: CASIDRGSDGYTF
v_gene: TRBV5-6; abundance: NA; j_gene: TRBJ2-5; d_gene: NA; CDR3nt: TGTGCCAGCAGCTTGATAGACCAAGAGACCCAGTACTTC; CDR3aa: CASSLIDQETQYF